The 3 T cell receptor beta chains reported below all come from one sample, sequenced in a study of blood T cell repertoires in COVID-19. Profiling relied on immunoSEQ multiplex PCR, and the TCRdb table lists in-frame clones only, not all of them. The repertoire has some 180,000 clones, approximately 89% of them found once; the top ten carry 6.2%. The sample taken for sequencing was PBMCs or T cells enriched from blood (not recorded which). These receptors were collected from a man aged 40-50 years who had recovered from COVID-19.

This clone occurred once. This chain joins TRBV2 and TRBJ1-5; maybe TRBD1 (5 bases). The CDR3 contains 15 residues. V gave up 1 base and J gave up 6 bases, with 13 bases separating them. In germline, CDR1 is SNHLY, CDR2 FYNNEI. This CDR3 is CASSEDGRGGQPQHF. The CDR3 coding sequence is TGTGCCAGCAGTGAAGATGGAAGGGGAGGTCAGCCCCAGCATTTT.

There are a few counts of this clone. CDR3 loop: CASSSGTGGFVQPQHF. CDR3 coding DNA: TGTGCCAGCAGTTCCGGGACAGGGGGCTTCGTCCAGCCCCAGCATTTT. V gene TRBV6-2 or TRBV6-3 combines with J gene TRBJ1-5, with TRBD1 matching over 12 bases. V trimming: 4 bases; J trimming: 7 bases; junction bases outside the gene matches: 8. The CDR3 is made up of 16 amino acids. CDR1 MNHEY and CDR2 SVGEGT come from the germline V gene.

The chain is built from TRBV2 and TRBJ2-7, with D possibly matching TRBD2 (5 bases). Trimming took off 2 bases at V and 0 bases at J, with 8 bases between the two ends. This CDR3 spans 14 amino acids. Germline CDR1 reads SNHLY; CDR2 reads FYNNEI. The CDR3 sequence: CASSETEGSYEQYF. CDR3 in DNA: TGTGCCAGCAGTGAAACCGAGGGCTCCTACGAGCAGTACTTC. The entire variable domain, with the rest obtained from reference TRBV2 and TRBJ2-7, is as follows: EPEVTQTPSHQVTQMGQEVILRCVPISNHLYFYWYRQILGQKVEFLVSFYNNEISEKSEIFDDQFSVERPDGSNFTLKIRSTKLEDSAMYFCASSETEGSYEQYFGPGTRLTVT.